Listed here is a single TCR beta chain. The antigen is undetermined. Assay: immunoSEQ multiplex PCR; the TCRdb copy retains only in-frame clones and omits some. The table records 30,000 to 40,000 clones, about three quarters of them present only once. Germline assignment: CDR1 GTSNPN and CDR2 SVGIG (reference sequence). The trim removed 4 bases at V and 4 bases at J, leaving 11 bases unmatched. The CDR3 is made up of 15 amino acids. The data stem from a study of STAT5B mutations in CD4+ large granular lymphocyte leukemia. On the study more broadly: Healthy donors showed HLA-associated enrichment of the CDR3 'QG' motif. General observations from the study: Data were not HLA-matched across samples.

The chain is built from TRBV30 and TRBJ2-7; 9 bases match TRBD1. This TCR was sampled from a human donor in good health. What was sequenced was CD4+ T cells from blood buffy coats. The chain's CDR3 is CAWTPDRGGDYEQYF. CDR3 bases: TGTGCCTGGACCCCAGACAGGGGGGGGGATTACGAGCAGTACTTC.